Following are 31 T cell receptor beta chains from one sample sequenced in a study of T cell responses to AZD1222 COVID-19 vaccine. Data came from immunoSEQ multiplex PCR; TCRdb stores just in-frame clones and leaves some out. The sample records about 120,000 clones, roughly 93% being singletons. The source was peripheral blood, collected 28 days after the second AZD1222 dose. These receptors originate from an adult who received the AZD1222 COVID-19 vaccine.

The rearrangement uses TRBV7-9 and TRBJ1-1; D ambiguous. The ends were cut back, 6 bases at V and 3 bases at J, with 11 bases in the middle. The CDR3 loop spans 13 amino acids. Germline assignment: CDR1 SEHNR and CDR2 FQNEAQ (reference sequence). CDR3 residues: CASSPTLYTEAFF. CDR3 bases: TGTGCCAGCAGTCCGACCCTCTACACTGAAGCTTTCTTT.

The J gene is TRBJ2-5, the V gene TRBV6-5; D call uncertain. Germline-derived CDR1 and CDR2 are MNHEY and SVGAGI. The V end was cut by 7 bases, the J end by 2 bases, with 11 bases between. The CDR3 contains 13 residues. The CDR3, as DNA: TGTGCCAGCATCCGAGGTCGGCAAGAGACCCAGTACTTC. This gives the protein CASIRGRQETQYF.

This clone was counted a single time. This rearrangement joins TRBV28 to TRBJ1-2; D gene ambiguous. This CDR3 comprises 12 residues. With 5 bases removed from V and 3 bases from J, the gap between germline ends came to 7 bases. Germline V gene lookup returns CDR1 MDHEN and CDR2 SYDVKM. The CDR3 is CASSPAYYGYTF. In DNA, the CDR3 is TGTGCCAGCAGTCCCGCCTACTATGGCTACACCTTC.

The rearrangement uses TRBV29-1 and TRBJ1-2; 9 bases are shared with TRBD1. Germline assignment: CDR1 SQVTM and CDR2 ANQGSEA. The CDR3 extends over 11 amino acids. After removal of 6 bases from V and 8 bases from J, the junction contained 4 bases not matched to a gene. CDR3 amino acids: CSVQGARGYTF. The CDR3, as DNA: TGCAGCGTACAGGGGGCCCGCGGCTACACCTTC.

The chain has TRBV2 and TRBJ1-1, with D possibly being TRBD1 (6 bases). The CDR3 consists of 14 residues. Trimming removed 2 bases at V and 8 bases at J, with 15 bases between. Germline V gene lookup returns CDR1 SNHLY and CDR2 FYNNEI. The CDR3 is CASSELDAGTEAFF. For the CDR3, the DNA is TGTGCCAGCAGTGAATTGGACGCTGGGACAGAAGCTTTCTTT.

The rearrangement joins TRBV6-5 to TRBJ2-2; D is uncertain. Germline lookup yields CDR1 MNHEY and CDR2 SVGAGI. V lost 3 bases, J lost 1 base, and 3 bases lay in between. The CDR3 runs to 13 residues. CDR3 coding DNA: TGTGCCAGCAGTTATAAGAACACCGGGGAGCTGTTTTTT. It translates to CASSYKNTGELFF.

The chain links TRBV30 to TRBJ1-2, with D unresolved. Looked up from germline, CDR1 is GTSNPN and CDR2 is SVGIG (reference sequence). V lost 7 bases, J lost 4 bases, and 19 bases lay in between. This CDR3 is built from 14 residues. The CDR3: CASTITAAGYGYTF. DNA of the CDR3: TGTGCCTCCACGATTACGGCGGCGGGCTATGGCTACACCTTC.

The CDR3 spells CASSLGPLNTEAFF. For the CDR3, the DNA is TGCGCCAGCAGCTTGGGGCCGTTGAACACTGAAGCTTTCTTT. The rearrangement links TRBV5-1 to TRBJ1-1; no clear D gene. Trimming pared 0 bases from V and 0 bases from J, leaving 6 bases between. Germline-derived CDR1 and CDR2 are SGHRS and YFSETQ. The CDR3 consists of 14 residues.

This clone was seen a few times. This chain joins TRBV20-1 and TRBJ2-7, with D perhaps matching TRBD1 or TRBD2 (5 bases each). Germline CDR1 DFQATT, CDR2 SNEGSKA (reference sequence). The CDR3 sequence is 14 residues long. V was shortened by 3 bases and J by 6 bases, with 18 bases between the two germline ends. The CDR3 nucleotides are TGCAGTGCTAGTGGCTCCGGGGCGGGTCGCGAGCAGTACTTC. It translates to CSASGSGAGREQYF.

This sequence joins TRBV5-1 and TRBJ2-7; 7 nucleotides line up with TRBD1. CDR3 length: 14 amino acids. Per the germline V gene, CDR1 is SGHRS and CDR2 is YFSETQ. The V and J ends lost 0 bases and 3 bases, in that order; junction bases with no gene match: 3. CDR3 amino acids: CASSLVGQHYEQYF. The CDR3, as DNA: TGCGCCAGCAGCTTGGTGGGACAGCACTACGAGCAGTACTTC.

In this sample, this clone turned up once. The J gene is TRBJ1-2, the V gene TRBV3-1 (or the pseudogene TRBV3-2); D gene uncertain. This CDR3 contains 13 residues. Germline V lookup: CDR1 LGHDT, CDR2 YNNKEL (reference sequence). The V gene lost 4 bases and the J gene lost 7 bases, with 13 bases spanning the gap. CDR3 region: CASSPSLSGGYTF. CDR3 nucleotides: TGTGCCAGCAGCCCATCTCTCTCGGGTGGCTACACCTTC.

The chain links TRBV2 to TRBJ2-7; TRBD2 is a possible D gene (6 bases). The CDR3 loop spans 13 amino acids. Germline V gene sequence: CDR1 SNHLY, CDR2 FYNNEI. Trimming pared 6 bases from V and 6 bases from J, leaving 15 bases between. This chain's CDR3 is CASRSSRGIEQYF. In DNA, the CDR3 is TGTGCCAGCAGATCGTCCCGGGGGATCGAGCAGTACTTC. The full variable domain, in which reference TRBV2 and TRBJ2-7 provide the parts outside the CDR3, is EPEVTQTPSHQVTQMGQEVILRCVPISNHLYFYWYRQILGQKVEFLVSFYNNEISEKSEIFDDQFSVERPDGSNFTLKIRSTKLEDSAMYFCASRSSRGIEQYFGPGTRLTVT.

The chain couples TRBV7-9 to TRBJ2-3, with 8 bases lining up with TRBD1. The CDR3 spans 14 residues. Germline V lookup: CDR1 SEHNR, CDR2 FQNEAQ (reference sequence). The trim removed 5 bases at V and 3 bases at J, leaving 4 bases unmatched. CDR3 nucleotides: TGTGCCAGCAGCCCGGACAGGGTAACAGATACGCAGTATTTT. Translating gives CASSPDRVTDTQYF. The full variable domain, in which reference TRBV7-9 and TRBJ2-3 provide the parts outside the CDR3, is DTGVSQNPRHKITKRGQNVTFRCDPISEHNRLYWYRQTLGQGPEFLTYFQNEAQLEKSRLLSDRFSAERPKGSFSTLEIQRTEQGDSAMYLCASSPDRVTDTQYFGPGTRLTVL.

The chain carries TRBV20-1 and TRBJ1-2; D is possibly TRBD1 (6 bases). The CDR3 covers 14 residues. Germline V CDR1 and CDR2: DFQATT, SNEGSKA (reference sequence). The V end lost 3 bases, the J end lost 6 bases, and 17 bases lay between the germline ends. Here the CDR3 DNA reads TGCAGTGCTAGTCAGGGGCGCGTTAAAAATGGCTACACCTTC. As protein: CSASQGRVKNGYTF.

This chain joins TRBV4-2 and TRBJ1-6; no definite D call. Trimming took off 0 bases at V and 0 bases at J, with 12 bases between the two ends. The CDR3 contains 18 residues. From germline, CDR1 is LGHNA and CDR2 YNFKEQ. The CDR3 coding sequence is TGTGCCAGCAGCCAAGAAAGTCAGAAGAGCTCCTATAATTCACCCCTCCACTTT. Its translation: CASSQESQKSSYNSPLHF.

The CDR3 is CASSFLDSIGSPLHF. DNA of the CDR3: TGTGCCAGCAGTTTCCTGGACAGTATAGGTTCACCCCTCCACTTT. V and J are TRBV27 and TRBJ1-6; D is possibly TRBD1 (6 bases). Germline values: CDR1 MNHEY, CDR2 SMNVEV (reference sequence). This CDR3 contains 15 residues. The ends were cut back, 3 bases at V and 9 bases at J, with 15 bases in the middle.

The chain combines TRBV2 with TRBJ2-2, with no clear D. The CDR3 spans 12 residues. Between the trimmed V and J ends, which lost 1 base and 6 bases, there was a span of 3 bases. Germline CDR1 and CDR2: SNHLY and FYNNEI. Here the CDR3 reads CASSEEPGELFF. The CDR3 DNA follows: TGTGCCAGCAGTGAAGAGCCCGGGGAGCTGTTTTTT.

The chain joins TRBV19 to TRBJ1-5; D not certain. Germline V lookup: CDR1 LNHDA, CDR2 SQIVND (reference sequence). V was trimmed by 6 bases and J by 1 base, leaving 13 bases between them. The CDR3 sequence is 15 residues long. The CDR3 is CASSPWEGSNQPQHF. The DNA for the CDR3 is TGTGCCAGTAGCCCGTGGGAAGGAAGCAATCAGCCCCAGCATTTT.

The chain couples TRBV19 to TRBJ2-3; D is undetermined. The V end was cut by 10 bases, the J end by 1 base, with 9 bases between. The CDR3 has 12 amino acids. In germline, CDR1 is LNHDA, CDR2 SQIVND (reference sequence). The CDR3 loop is CATGRGTDTQYF. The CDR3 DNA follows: TGTGCCACAGGACGTGGCACAGATACGCAGTATTTT.

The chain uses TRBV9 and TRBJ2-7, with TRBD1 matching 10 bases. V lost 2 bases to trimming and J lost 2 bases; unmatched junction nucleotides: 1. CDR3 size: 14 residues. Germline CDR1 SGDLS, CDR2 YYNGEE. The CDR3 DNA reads TGTGCCAGCAGCGTTGGGACAGGGGCCTACGAGCAGTACTTC. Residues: CASSVGTGAYEQYF.

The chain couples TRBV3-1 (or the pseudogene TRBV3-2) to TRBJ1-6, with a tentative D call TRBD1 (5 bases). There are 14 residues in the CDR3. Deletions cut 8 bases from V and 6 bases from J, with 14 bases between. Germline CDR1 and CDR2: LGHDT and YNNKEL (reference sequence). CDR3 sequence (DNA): TGTGCCAGCGGGGGGAGTCACCTTAATTCACCCCTCCACTTT. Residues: CASGGSHLNSPLHF.

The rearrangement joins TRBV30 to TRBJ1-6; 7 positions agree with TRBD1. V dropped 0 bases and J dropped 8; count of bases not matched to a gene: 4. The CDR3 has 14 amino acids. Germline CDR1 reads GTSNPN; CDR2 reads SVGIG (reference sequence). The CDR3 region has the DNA TGTGCCTGGAGTGTAGTAGGGGGCGATTCACCCCTCCACTTT. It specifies CAWSVVGGDSPLHF.

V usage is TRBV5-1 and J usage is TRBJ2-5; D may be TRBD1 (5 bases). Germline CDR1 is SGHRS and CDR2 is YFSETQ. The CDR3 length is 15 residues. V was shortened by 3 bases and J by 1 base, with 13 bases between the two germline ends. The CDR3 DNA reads TGCGCCAGCAGCTCGCCTGACAGTAGCCAAGAGACCCAGTACTTC. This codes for CASSSPDSSQETQYF.

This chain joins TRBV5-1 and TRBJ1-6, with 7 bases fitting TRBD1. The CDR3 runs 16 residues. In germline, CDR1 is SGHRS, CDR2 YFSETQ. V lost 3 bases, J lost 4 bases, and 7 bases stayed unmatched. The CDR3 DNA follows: TGCGCCAGCAGCTCCGGGACAGATCTTTATAATTCACCCCTCCACTTT. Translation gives CASSSGTDLYNSPLHF.

The CDR3 DNA reads as TGTGCCAGCATCGCTACCGGGCAGGGAGGCGGTTCACCCCTCCACTTT. It is translated as CASIATGQGGGSPLHF. The gene calls are TRBV27 and TRBJ1-6; tentatively, D is TRBD1 (5 bases). V lost 7 bases and J 9 bases, leaving 22 bases between the germline ends. CDR3 length equals 16 residues. Germline V CDR1 and CDR2: MNHEY, SMNVEV (reference sequence).

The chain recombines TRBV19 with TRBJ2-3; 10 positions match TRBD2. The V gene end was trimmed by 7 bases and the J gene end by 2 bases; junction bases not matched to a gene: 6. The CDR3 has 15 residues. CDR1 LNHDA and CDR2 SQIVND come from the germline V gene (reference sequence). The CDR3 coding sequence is TGTGCCAGTAAGGCCGGGACTAGCGCCACAGATACGCAGTATTTT. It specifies CASKAGTSATDTQYF. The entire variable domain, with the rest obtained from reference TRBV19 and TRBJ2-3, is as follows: DGGITQSPKYLFRKEGQNVTLSCEQNLNHDAMYWYRQDPGQGLRLIYYSQIVNDFQKGDIAEGYSVSREKKESFPLTVTSAQKNPTAFYLCASKAGTSATDTQYFGPGTRLTVL.

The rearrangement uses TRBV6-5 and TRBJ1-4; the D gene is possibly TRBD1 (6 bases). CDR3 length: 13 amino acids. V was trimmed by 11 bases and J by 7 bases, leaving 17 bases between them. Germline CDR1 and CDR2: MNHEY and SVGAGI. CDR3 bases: TGTGCCGGACGGGGGGCTTTGGGTGAAAAACTGTTTTTT. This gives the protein CAGRGALGEKLFF.

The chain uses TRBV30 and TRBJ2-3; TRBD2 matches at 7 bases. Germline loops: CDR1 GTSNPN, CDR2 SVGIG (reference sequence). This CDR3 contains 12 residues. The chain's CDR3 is CARRESTDTQYF. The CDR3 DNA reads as TGTGCTCGGCGGGAGAGCACAGATACGCAGTATTTT.

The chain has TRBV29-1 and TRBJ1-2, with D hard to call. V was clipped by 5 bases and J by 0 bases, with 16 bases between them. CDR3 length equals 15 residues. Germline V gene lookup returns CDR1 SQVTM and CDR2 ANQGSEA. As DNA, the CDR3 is TGCAGCGTTCAAAAGGTTGGCGCTGCTAACTATGGCTACACCTTC. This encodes CSVQKVGAANYGYTF.

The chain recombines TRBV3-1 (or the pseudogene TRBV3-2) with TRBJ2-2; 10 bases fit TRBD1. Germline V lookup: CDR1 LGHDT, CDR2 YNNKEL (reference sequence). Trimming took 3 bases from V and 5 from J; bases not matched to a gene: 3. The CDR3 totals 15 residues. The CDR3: CASSQRQGATGELFF. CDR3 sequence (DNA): TGTGCCAGCAGCCAGAGACAGGGGGCGACCGGGGAGCTGTTTTTT.

CDR3 sequence: CASSEAATSTDTQYF. CDR3 DNA sequence: TGCGCCAGCAGCGAAGCCGCTACTAGCACAGATACGCAGTATTTT. The chain couples TRBV5-1 to TRBJ2-3; D unresolved. CDR3 size: 15 residues. V lost 4 bases to trimming and J lost 0 bases, with 12 bases between them. Germline assignment: CDR1 SGHRS and CDR2 YFSETQ.